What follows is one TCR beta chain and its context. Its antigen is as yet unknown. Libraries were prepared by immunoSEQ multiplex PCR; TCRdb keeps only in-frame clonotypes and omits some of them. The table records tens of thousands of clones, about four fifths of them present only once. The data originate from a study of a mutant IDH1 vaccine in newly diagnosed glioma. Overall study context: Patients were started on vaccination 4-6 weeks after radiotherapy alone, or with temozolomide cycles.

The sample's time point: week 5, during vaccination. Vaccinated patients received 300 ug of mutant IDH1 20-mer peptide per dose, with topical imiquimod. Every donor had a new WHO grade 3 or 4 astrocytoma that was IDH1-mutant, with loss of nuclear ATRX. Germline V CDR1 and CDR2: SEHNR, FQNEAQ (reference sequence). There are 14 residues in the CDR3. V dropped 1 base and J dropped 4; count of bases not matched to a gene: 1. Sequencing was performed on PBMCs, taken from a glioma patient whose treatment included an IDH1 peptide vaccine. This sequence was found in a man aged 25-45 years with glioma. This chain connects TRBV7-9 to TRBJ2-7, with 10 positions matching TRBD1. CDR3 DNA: TGTGCCAGCAGCTTAGGACAGGGGGCTTACGAGCAGTACTTC. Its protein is CASSLGQGAYEQYF.